Each of the 6 T cell receptor beta chains below was sequenced from the same sample in a study of blood T cell repertoires in COVID-19. The repertoire was sequenced with immunoSEQ multiplex PCR; TCRdb's copy has only in-frame clones and lacks some. The data contain 45,000 to 65,000 clones, 87% of them singletons. Source material: peripheral blood. The receptor set was obtained from a human donor with acute or convalescent COVID-19. The donor label of this sample is uncertain.

This clone is a singleton in its sample. The DNA for the CDR3 is TGTGCCAGTAAGGAGGATACGCATACAGATACGCAGTATTTT. It encodes CASKEDTHTDTQYF. The chain links TRBV9 to TRBJ2-3; tentatively, D is TRBD2 (5 bases). V lost 8 bases, J lost 3 bases, and 16 bases lay in between. CDR3 length: 14 amino acids. Germline V CDR1 and CDR2: SGDLS, YYNGEE. Looking up the rest from reference TRBV9 and TRBJ2-3 gives the full variable domain: DSGVTQTPKHLITATGQRVTLRCSPRSGDLSVYWYQQSLDQGLQFLIQYYNGEERAKGNILERFSAQQFPDLHSELNLSSLELGDSALYFCASKEDTHTDTQYFGPGTRLTVL.

V usage is TRBV7-9 and J usage is TRBJ1-2, with D possibly being TRBD1 (6 bases). Trimming stripped 3 bases from V and 7 bases from J, with 9 bases between. The CDR3 runs 12 residues. Per the germline V gene, CDR1 is SEHNR and CDR2 is FQNEAQ (reference sequence). CDR3 in amino acids: CASSLGASGYTF. The CDR3 DNA reads TGTGCCAGCAGCTTGGGGGCCAGTGGCTACACCTTC. The full variable domain, with the rest looked up from reference TRBV7-9 and TRBJ1-2, is DTGVSQNPRHKITKRGQNVTFRCDPISEHNRLYWYRQTLGQGPEFLTYFQNEAQLEKSRLLSDRFSAERPKGSFSTLEIQRTEQGDSAMYLCASSLGASGYTFGSGTRLTVV.

The chain recombines TRBV7-2 with TRBJ1-4; D is undetermined. The CDR3 is made up of 14 amino acids. With 2 bases removed from V and 4 bases from J, the gap between germline ends came to 8 bases. CDR1 and CDR2 from the germline V gene are SGHTA and FQGNSA. CDR3 DNA: TGTGCCAGCAGCTTACAGATTATTAATGAAAAACTGTTTTTT. This codes for CASSLQIINEKLFF.

The V gene is TRBV5-1, the J gene TRBJ2-6; D perhaps matches TRBD1 (6 bases). The CDR3 covers 16 residues. V gave up 2 bases and J gave up 0 bases, with 9 bases separating them. Per the germline V gene, CDR1 is SGHRS and CDR2 is YFSETQ. The CDR3 nucleotides are TGCGCCAGCAGCTTAGACAGGTACTCTGGGGCCAACGTCCTGACTTTC. This codes for CASSLDRYSGANVLTF. The full variable domain, in which reference TRBV5-1 and TRBJ2-6 provide the parts outside the CDR3, is KAGVTQTPRYLIKTRGQQVTLSCSPISGHRSVSWYQQTPGQGLQFLFEYFSETQRNKGNFPGRFSGRQFSNSRSEMNVSTLELGDSALYLCASSLDRYSGANVLTFGAGSRLTVL.

The chain uses TRBV28 and TRBJ2-1; D might be TRBD1 (6 bases). The V gene's germline CDR1 is MDHEN and CDR2 SYDVKM. V shed 5 bases and J shed 0 bases, with 14 bases lying between them. This CDR3 spans 16 amino acids. The DNA for the CDR3 is TGTGCCAGCAGTCTACAGGGACACCCCTCCTACAATGAGCAGTTCTTC. This sequence encodes CASSLQGHPSYNEQFF.

This clone was seen only a few times. The V call is TRBV18, the J call TRBJ1-5, with a possible D match to TRBD1 (5 bases). The V and J ends lost 5 bases and 7 bases respectively, with 12 bases between them. The CDR3 covers 13 residues. Germline V CDR1 and CDR2: KGHSH, LQKENI. The CDR3 DNA follows: TGTGCCAGCTCAGTCGACAGTATCCAGCCCCAGCATTTT. This sequence encodes CASSVDSIQPQHF.